Each of the 27 T cell receptor beta chains below was sequenced from the same sample in a study of blood T cell repertoires in COVID-19. The repertoire was sequenced with immunoSEQ multiplex PCR; TCRdb's copy has only in-frame clones and lacks some. Of some 150,000 clones in the sample, about 80% are singletons; the top ten hold about 2.7%. The material sequenced was peripheral blood. The receptors were sampled from a human donor with acute or convalescent COVID-19. The donor label of this sample is uncertain.

The chain recombines TRBV6-5 with TRBJ1-3, with D possibly TRBD1 on 5 matching bases. Trimming left V 2 bases short and J 2 bases short, with 10 bases between. Germline loops: CDR1 MNHEY, CDR2 SVGAGI. The CDR3 spans 15 residues. DNA for the CDR3: TGTGCCAGCAGTTACATAGCAGGGACTGGAAACACCATATATTTT. This sequence encodes CASSYIAGTGNTIYF.

The chain uses TRBV28 and TRBJ1-2; D unresolved. The CDR3 contains 11 residues. The V and J ends lost 10 bases and 3 bases respectively, with 9 bases between them. The germline gives CDR1 MDHEN, CDR2 SYDVKM. DNA for the CDR3: TGTGCCACCCGAGTGGACTATGGCTACACCTTC. Translation: CATRVDYGYTF.

V usage is TRBV9 and J usage is TRBJ2-7, with 12 bases fitting TRBD2. V was pared by 2 bases and J by 2 bases, with 2 bases of the junction left unmatched. The germline gives CDR1 SGDLS, CDR2 YYNGEE. This CDR3 comprises 15 residues. The CDR3 region is CASSVGTSGPYEQYF. CDR3 in DNA: TGTGCCAGCAGCGTCGGGACTAGCGGGCCCTACGAGCAGTACTTC.

The chain carries TRBV2 and TRBJ1-1; 8 bases agree with TRBD1. The V and J ends lost 11 bases and 0 bases, in that order; junction bases with no gene match: 5. The CDR3 is made up of 13 amino acids. CDR1 is SNHLY, CDR2 FYNNEI, per germline. The CDR3 sequence: CAEQGDLNTEAFF. For the CDR3, the DNA is TGTGCCGAACAGGGGGACCTGAACACTGAAGCTTTCTTT.

This clone appeared a few times. The rearrangement links TRBV6-5 to TRBJ1-1; 7 bases are a match to TRBD1. V lost 8 bases, J lost 7 bases, and 10 bases stayed unmatched. Germline-derived CDR1 and CDR2 are MNHEY and SVGAGI. The CDR3 loop spans 13 amino acids. CDR3 DNA: TGTGCCAGCTGCAGAGGCAGGGGGGTTGAAGCTTTCTTT. It is translated as CASCRGRGVEAFF.

The V and J genes are TRBV20-1 and TRBJ2-3; D is unresolved. CDR3 length: 10 amino acids. CDR1 and CDR2 from the germline V gene are DFQATT and SNEGSKA (reference sequence). Trimming took 3 bases from V and 4 from J, leaving 2 bases between them. CDR3 protein: CSASADTQYF. In nucleotides, the CDR3 is TGCAGTGCTAGCGCAGATACGCAGTATTTT.

This clone was counted once. This chain uses TRBV5-4 with TRBJ1-4; D perhaps matches TRBD1 (6 bases). The CDR3 length is 18 residues. CDR1 is SGHNT, CDR2 YYREEE, per germline (reference sequence). Deletions cut 1 base from V and 3 bases from J, with 19 bases between. CDR3 nucleotide sequence: TGTGCCAGCAGCTTGATCGTCGGCAGGGGTGTACCTAATGAAAAACTGTTTTTT. Protein product: CASSLIVGRGVPNEKLFF. The full variable domain, with the rest looked up from reference TRBV5-4 and TRBJ1-4, is ETGVTQSPTHLIKTRGQQVTLRCSSQSGHNTVSWYQQALGQGPQFIFQYYREEENGRGNFPPRFSGLQFPNYSSELNVNALELDDSALYLCASSLIVGRGVPNEKLFFGSGTQLSVL.

The chain is built from TRBV7-9 and TRBJ1-2; TRBD1 aligns across 11 bases. The CDR3 is 16 residues long. Germline V gives CDR1 SEHNR, CDR2 FQNEAQ (reference sequence). Trimming removed 3 bases from V and 7 bases from J; junction bases left unmatched: 10. CDR3 amino acids: CASSLPKGQGAIGYTF. CDR3 nucleotides: TGTGCCAGCAGCTTGCCCAAAGGACAGGGGGCAATTGGCTACACCTTC.

This chain joins TRBV5-8 and TRBJ2-3, with TRBD2 matching over 11 bases. Germline trimming cut 4 bases from V and 0 bases from J; bases unmatched to any gene: 7. The V gene's germline CDR1 is SGHTS and CDR2 YDEGEE. The CDR3 runs to 17 residues. Written as DNA, the CDR3 is TGTGCCAGCAGCCGCCGGACTAGCGGGCTTAGCACAGATACGCAGTATTTT. Translated: CASSRRTSGLSTDTQYF.

The rearrangement links TRBV2 to TRBJ2-7, with 8 bases fitting TRBD1. Germline CDR1 is SNHLY and CDR2 is FYNNEI. J gave up 2 bases and V 8 bases, and 11 bases lay outside the gene matches. The CDR3 spans 15 residues. CDR3 amino acids: CASVVGGTGAYEQYF. CDR3 in DNA: TGTGCCAGCGTTGTAGGGGGGACAGGAGCCTACGAGCAGTACTTC.

The chain has TRBV6-5 and TRBJ2-7; 8 nucleotides align to TRBD2. Losses at the gene ends were 5 bases for V and 6 bases for J; bases not matched to a gene: 12. The CDR3 length is 15 residues. CDR1 and CDR2 from the germline V gene are MNHEY and SVGAGI. The CDR3 loop reads CASSTLMGSGIEQYF. The CDR3 bases are TGTGCCAGCAGTACCCTGATGGGTAGCGGGATCGAGCAGTACTTC.

V usage is TRBV5-3 and J usage is TRBJ2-2; D might be TRBD2 (6 bases). TRBV5-3 is noted as an ORF with a role that remains uncertain. V was clipped by 4 bases and J by 0 bases, with 10 bases between them. The CDR3 spans 15 residues. CDR3 loop: CARSAGGTNTGELFF. For the CDR3, the DNA is TGTGCCAGAAGCGCCGGAGGGACGAACACCGGGGAGCTGTTTTTT.

V and J are TRBV30 and TRBJ1-6; 10 bases fit TRBD1. Per the germline V gene, CDR1 is GTSNPN and CDR2 is SVGIG (reference sequence). The CDR3 is 15 amino acids. With V trimmed by 2 bases and J by 8 bases, 6 bases remained unmatched. The CDR3 DNA is TGTGCCTGGAGTCATACCGGGACAGGGGATTCACCCCTCCACTTT. Residues: CAWSHTGTGDSPLHF.

This chain joins TRBV5-1 and TRBJ2-3; D may be TRBD2 (6 bases). CDR3 length equals 15 residues. From germline, CDR1 is SGHRS and CDR2 YFSETQ. V lost 6 bases and J lost 6, with 20 bases in between. The CDR3 loop is CASTPMQVGGDTQYF. In DNA, the CDR3 is TGCGCCAGCACCCCAATGCAGGTTGGGGGGGATACGCAGTATTTT.

This clone was counted between two and nine times. CDR3 coding DNA: TGTGCCAGCAGGGGGACCGGGACATTTTACAATGAGCAGTTCTTC. It encodes CASRGTGTFYNEQFF. The chain links TRBV28 to TRBJ2-1, with a weak D call TRBD1 (6 bases). Trimming took 6 bases from V and 4 from J, leaving 16 bases between them. The CDR3 is made up of 15 amino acids. Germline lookup yields CDR1 MDHEN and CDR2 SYDVKM.

This clone was counted only a few times. The chain couples TRBV28 to TRBJ1-4; the D gene is possibly TRBD1 (6 bases). The CDR3 has 14 residues. Deletions cut 8 bases from V and 4 bases from J, with 14 bases between. Germline loops: CDR1 MDHEN, CDR2 SYDVKM. The CDR3 bases are TGTGCCAGCTCCTCTGGACAGTTTAATGAAAAACTGTTTTTT. Its protein product is CASSSGQFNEKLFF.

V is TRBV4-1 and J is TRBJ2-2; D not certain. V was shortened by 4 bases and J by 6 bases, with 9 bases between the two germline ends. CDR3 length: 13 residues. Germline loops: CDR1 MGHRA, CDR2 YSYEKL. The CDR3: CASSRLRAGELFF. CDR3 bases: TGCGCCAGCAGCCGTTTACGGGCCGGGGAGCTGTTTTTT.

This CDR3 reads CASSFSGSTYNEQFF. CDR3 DNA sequence: TGTGCCAGCAGTTTTAGCGGGAGCACCTACAATGAGCAGTTCTTC. The rearrangement uses TRBV27 and TRBJ2-1; 9 nucleotides line up with TRBD2. The germline gives CDR1 MNHEY, CDR2 SMNVEV (reference sequence). The CDR3 consists of 15 residues. Trimming removed 3 bases from V and 2 bases from J; junction bases left unmatched: 2.

The CDR3 DNA sequence: TGTGCCTGGAGTGTAGGGACAGGGGGGTGGGCCACAGATACGCAGTATTTT. Its translation: CAWSVGTGGWATDTQYF. The J gene is TRBJ2-3, the V gene TRBV30; 11 bases are shared with TRBD1. CDR1 is GTSNPN, CDR2 SVGIG, per germline (reference sequence). This CDR3 contains 17 residues. With 0 bases clipped from V and 2 bases from J, the junction kept 7 bases outside the gene matches.

With respect to this clone: Other DNA sequences in this sample translate to the same CDR3. The chain combines TRBV2 with TRBJ1-4; D ambiguous. Germline-derived CDR1 and CDR2 are SNHLY and FYNNEI. CDR3 length: 14 residues. Trimming pared 2 bases from V and 10 bases from J, leaving 14 bases between. The chain's CDR3 is CASSEPDLGGKLFF. The CDR3 DNA is TGTGCCAGCAGTGAACCGGACCTAGGAGGAAAACTGTTTTTT. Full variable domain (missing parts from reference TRBV2 and TRBJ1-4): EPEVTQTPSHQVTQMGQEVILRCVPISNHLYFYWYRQILGQKVEFLVSFYNNEISEKSEIFDDQFSVERPDGSNFTLKIRSTKLEDSAMYFCASSEPDLGGKLFFGSGTQLSVL.

The chain joins TRBV6-6 to TRBJ1-5; D remains unclear. The germline V and J ends were trimmed by 8 bases and 1 base, with 12 bases remaining between them. The CDR3 spans 14 residues. In germline, CDR1 is MNHNY, CDR2 SVGAGI (reference sequence). Written as DNA, the CDR3 is TGTGCCAGCCGAAGGGAGCGAAGCAATCAGCCCCAGCATTTT. Translation: CASRRERSNQPQHF.

The chain employs TRBV2 and TRBJ2-1; 10 nucleotides line up with TRBD2. CDR1 is SNHLY, CDR2 FYNNEI, per germline. CDR3 length equals 15 residues. The junction had 9 bases not matched to a gene; V was cut back by 6 bases and J by 7 bases. The CDR3: CASRYRLAGENEQFF. The DNA for the CDR3 is TGTGCCAGCAGATACAGGCTAGCGGGGGAGAATGAGCAGTTCTTC.

This chain uses TRBV7-8 with TRBJ2-2; TRBD2 matches 7 bases. V gave up 6 bases and J gave up 9 bases; unmatched junction bases: 10. CDR3 size: 14 residues. CDR1 is SGHVS, CDR2 FQNEAQ, per germline. The CDR3 region has the DNA TGTGCCAGCAGGGGTGGGAGGGCCGTTAGGGAGCTGTTTTTT. It is translated as CASRGGRAVRELFF.

CDR3 in amino acids: CASSPTSGGADTQYF. DNA for the CDR3: TGTGCCAGCAGTCCTACTAGCGGTGGAGCAGATACGCAGTATTTT. The V call is TRBV7-3, the J call TRBJ2-3; 8 bases line up with TRBD2. The trim removed 6 bases at V and 4 bases at J, leaving 9 bases unmatched. This CDR3 region has 15 residues. Looked up from germline, CDR1 is SGHTA and CDR2 is FQGTGA. Full variable domain (remainder filled in from reference TRBV7-3 and TRBJ2-3): GAGVSQTPSNKVTEKGKYVELRCDPISGHTALYWYRQSLGQGPEFLIYFQGTGAADDSGLPNDRFFAVRPEGSVSTLKIQRTERGDSAVYLCASSPTSGGADTQYFGPGTRLTVL.

CDR3 region: CASSPGGTSHLTGYF. CDR3 in DNA: TGTGCCAGCAGCCCGGGGGGGACTAGCCATCTCACGGGGTACTTC. The J gene is TRBJ2-7, the V gene TRBV5-6; TRBD2 matches 9 bases. V trimming: 4 bases; J trimming: 12 bases; junction bases outside the gene matches: 17. This CDR3 is built from 15 residues. Germline V gives CDR1 SGHDT, CDR2 YYEEEE.

The chain employs TRBV6-5 and TRBJ2-4; 9 bases map to TRBD1. Germline CDR1 MNHEY, CDR2 SVGAGI. The CDR3 totals 15 residues. With V trimmed by 6 bases and J by 4 bases, 7 bases remained unmatched. CDR3 amino acids: CASSTRGTGKNIQYF. The CDR3 nucleotides are TGTGCCAGCAGCACACGAGGGACAGGGAAAAACATTCAGTACTTC.

This rearrangement joins TRBV28 to TRBJ1-6, with TRBD1 as a possible D gene (5 bases). Trimming left V 8 bases short and J 10 bases short, with 18 bases between. Germline CDR1 and CDR2: MDHEN and SYDVKM. The CDR3 runs to 14 residues. The CDR3 loop reads CASGQFGGESPLHF. CDR3 in DNA: TGTGCCAGCGGACAATTCGGGGGTGAATCACCCCTCCACTTT. Filled out from reference TRBV28 and TRBJ1-6, the complete variable domain reads DVKVTQSSRYLVKRTGEKVFLECVQDMDHENMFWYRQDPGLGLRLIYFSYDVKMKEKGDIPEGYSVSREKKERFSLILESASTNQTSMYLCASGQFGGESPLHFGNGTRLTVT.